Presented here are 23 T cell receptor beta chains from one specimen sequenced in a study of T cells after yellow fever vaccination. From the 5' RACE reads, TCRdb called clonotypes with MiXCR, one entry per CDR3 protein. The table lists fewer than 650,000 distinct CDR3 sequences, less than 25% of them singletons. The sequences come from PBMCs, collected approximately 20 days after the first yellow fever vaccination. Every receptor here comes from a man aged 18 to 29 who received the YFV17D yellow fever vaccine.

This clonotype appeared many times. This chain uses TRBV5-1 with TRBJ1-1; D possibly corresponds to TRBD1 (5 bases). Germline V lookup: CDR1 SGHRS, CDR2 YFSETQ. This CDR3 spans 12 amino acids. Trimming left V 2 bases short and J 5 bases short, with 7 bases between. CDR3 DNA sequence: TGCGCCAGCAGCTTTGGGGCTACTGAAGCTTTCTTT. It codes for CASSFGATEAFF.

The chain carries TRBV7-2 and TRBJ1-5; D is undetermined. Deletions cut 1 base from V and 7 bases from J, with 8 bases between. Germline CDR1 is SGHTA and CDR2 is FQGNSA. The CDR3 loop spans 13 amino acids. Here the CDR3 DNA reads TGTGCCAGCAGCTTAGAGTGGCGCCAGCCCCAGCATTTT. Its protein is CASSLEWRQPQHF.

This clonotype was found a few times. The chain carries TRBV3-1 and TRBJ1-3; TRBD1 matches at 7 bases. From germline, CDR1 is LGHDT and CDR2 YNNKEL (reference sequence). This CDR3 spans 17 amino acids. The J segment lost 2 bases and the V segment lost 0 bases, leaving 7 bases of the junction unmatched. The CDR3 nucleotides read TGTGCCAGCAGCCAAGATGTGACAGGGTTCACTGGAAACACCATATATTTT. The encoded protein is CASSQDVTGFTGNTIYF.

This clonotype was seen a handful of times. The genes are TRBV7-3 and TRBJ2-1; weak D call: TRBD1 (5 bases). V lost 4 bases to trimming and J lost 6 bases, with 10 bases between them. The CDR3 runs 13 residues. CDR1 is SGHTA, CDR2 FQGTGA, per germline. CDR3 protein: CASSSTVSNEQFF. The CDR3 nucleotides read TGTGCCAGCAGCTCGACAGTTTCCAATGAGCAGTTCTTC.

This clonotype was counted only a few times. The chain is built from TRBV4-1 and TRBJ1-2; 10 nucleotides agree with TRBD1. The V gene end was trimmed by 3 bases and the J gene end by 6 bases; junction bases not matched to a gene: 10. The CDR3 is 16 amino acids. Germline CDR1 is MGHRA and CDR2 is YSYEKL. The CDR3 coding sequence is TGCGCCAGCAGCCAGGGGACAGGGGAGGTTGCTAATGGCTACACCTTC. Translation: CASSQGTGEVANGYTF.

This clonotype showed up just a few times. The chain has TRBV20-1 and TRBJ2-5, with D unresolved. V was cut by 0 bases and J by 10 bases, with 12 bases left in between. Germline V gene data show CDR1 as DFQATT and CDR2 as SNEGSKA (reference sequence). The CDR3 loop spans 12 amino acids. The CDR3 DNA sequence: TGCAGTGCTAGAGATGGCACCATGGGCCAGTACTTC. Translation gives CSARDGTMGQYF.

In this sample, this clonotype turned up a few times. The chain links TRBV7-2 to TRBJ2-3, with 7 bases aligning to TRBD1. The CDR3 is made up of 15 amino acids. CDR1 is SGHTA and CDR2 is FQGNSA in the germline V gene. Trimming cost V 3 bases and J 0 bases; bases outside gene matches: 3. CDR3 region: CASSLWGQSTDTQYF. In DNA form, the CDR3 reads TGTGCCAGCAGCTTGTGGGGACAGAGCACAGATACGCAGTATTTT.

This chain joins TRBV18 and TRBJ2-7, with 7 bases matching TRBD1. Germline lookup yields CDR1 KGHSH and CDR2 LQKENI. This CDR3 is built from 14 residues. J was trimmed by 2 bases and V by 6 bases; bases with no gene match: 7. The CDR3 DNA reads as TGTGCCAGCTCCCCAGGACAGGCGGCCTACGAGCAGTACTTC. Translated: CASSPGQAAYEQYF.

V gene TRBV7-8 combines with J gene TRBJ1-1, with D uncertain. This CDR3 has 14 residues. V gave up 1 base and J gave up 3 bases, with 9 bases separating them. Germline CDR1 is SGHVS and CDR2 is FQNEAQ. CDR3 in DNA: TGTGCCAGCAGCTTAGTGGGCGCTTACACTGAAGCTTTCTTT. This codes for CASSLVGAYTEAFF.

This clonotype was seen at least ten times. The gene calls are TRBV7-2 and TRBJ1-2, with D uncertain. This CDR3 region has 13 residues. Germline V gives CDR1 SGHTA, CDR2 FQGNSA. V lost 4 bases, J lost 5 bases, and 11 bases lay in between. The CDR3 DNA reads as TGTGCCAGCAGCTCCGCAGGCGGGTATGGCTACACCTTC. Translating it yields CASSSAGGYGYTF.

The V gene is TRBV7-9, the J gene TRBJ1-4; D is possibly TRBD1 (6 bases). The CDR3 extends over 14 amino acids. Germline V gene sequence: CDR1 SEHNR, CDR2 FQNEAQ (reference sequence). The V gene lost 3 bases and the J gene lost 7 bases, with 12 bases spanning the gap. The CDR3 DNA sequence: TGTGCCAGCAGCTTCTTGCGGGGGCGTGAAAAACTGTTTTTT. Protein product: CASSFLRGREKLFF.

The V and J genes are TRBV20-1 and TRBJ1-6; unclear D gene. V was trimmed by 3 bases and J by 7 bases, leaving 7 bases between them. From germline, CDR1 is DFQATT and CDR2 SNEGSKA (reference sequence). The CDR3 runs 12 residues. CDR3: CSARTTNSPLHF. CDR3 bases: TGCAGTGCTAGGACTACAAATTCACCCCTCCACTTT.

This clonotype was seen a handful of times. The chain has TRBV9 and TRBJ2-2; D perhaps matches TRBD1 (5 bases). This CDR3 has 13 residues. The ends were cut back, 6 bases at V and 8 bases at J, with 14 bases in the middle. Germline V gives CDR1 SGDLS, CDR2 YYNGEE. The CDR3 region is CASKPPGHGELFF. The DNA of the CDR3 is TGTGCCAGCAAACCACCAGGGCATGGGGAGCTGTTTTTT.

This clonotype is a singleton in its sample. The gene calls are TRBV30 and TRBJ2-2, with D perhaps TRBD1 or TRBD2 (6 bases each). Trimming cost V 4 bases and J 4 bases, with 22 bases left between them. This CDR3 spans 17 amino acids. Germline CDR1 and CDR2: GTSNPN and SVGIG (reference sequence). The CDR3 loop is CAWNPRDRGRGTGELFF. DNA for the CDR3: TGTGCCTGGAACCCCAGGGACCGGGGGCGCGGCACCGGGGAGCTGTTTTTT.

The DNA for the CDR3 is TGTGCCAGCAGCTCCTGGTATAAGGGCTCAGATACGCAGTATTTT. Protein sequence: CASSSWYKGSDTQYF. V gene TRBV11-2 combines with J gene TRBJ2-3; D is ambiguous. V gave up 4 bases and J gave up 4 bases, with 15 bases separating them. The CDR3 consists of 15 residues. Germline CDR1 and CDR2: SGHAT and FQNNGV.

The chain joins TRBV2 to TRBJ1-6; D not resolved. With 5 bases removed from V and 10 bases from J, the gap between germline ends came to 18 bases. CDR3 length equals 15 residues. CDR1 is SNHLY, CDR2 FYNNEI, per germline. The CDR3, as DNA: TGTGCCAGCAGTCGGACGGGTGTCGAGAGGTCACCCCTCCACTTT. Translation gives CASSRTGVERSPLHF. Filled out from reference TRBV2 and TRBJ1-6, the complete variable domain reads EPEVTQTPSHQVTQMGQEVILRCVPISNHLYFYWYRQILGQKVEFLVSFYNNEISEKSEIFDDQFSVERPDGSNFTLKIRSTKLEDSAMYFCASSRTGVERSPLHFGNGTRLTVT.

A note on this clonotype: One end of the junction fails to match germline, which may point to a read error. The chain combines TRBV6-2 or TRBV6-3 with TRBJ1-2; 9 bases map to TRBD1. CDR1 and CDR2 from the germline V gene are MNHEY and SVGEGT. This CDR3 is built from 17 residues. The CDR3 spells CDSSYWDRDLHNYGYTF. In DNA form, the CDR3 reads TGTGACAGCAGTTACTGGGACAGGGATCTCCATAACTATGGCTACACCTTC.

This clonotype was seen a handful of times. The CDR3 protein is CAISPRTGGGELFF. The CDR3 coding sequence is TGTGCCATCAGTCCACGGACTGGGGGCGGGGAGCTGTTTTTT. This chain connects TRBV10-3 to TRBJ2-2; either TRBD1 or TRBD2 may supply D (5 bases each). Germline CDR1 reads ENHRY; CDR2 reads SYGVKD. Trimming pared 5 bases from V and 7 bases from J, leaving 14 bases between. The CDR3 length is 14 residues.

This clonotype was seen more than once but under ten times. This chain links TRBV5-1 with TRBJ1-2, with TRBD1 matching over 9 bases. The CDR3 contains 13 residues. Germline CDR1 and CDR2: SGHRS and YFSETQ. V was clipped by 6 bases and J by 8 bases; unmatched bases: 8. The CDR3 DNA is TGCGCCAGCAACCTACAGGGGGCCGGCGGCTACACCTTC. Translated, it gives CASNLQGAGGYTF.

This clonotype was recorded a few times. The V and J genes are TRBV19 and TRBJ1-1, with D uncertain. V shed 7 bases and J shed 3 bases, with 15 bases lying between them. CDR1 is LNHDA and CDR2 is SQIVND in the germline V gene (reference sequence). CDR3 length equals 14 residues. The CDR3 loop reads CASTTYLAYTEAFF. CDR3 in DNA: TGTGCCAGTACCACCTACCTGGCGTACACTGAAGCTTTCTTT.

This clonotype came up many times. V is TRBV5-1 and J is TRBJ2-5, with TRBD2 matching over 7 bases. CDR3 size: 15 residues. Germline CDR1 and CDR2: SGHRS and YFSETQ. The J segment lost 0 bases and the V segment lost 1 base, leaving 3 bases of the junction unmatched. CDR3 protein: CASSLSSGNQETQYF. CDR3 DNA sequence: TGCGCCAGCAGCTTGTCTAGCGGTAACCAAGAGACCCAGTACTTC.

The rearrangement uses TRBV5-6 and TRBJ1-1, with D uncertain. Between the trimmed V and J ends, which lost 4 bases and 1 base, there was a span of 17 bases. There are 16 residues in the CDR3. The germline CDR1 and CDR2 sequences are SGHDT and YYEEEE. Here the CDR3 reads CASSPPEVVGNTEAFF. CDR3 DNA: TGTGCCAGCAGCCCCCCCGAGGTTGTTGGGAACACTGAAGCTTTCTTT.

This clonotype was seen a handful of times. CDR3 coding DNA: TGTGCCAGCAGCCGTGCAACTAGCGGGGGGTGGGATGAGCAGTTCTTC. It specifies CASSRATSGGWDEQFF. The chain has TRBV7-3 and TRBJ2-1; 12 positions agree with TRBD2. The CDR3 has 16 residues. J was trimmed by 8 bases and V by 5 bases; bases with no gene match: 10. Germline-derived CDR1 and CDR2 are SGHTA and FQGTGA.